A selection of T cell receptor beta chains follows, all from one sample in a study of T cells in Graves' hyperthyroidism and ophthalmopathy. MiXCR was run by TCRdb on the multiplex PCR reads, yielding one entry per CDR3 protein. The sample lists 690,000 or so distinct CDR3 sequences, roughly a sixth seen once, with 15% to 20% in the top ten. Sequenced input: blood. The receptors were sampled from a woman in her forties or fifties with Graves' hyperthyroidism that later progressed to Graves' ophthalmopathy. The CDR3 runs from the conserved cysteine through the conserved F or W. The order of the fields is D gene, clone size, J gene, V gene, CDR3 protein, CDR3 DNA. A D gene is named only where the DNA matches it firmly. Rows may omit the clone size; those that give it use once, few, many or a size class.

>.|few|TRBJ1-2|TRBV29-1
CSVERADFNYGYTF
TGCAGCGTTGAAAGGGCAGACTTCAACTATGGCTACACCTTC
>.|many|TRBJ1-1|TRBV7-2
CASSLSSDTEAFF
TGTGCCAGCAGCTTAAGTTCGGACACTGAAGCTTTCTTT
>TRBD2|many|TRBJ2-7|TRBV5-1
CASSFTSGGAEQYF
TGCGCCAGCAGCTTCACTAGCGGGGGGGCTGAGCAGTACTTC
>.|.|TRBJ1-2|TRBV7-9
CASTTWDNYGYTF
TGTGCCAGCACCACCTGGGACAACTATGGCTACACCTTC
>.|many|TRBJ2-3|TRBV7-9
CASSYDSTDTQYF
TGTGCCAGCAGCTACGACAGCACAGATACGCAGTATTTT
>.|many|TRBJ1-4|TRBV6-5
CASSYWPTNEKLFF
TGTGCCAGCAGTTACTGGCCAACTAATGAAAAACTGTTTTTT
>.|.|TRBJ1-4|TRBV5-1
CASSLDSDEKLFF
TGCGCCAGCAGCTTGGACAGTGACGAAAAACTGTTTTTT
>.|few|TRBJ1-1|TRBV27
CASSTRRGEAFF
TGTGCCAGCAGCACCCGCAGGGGAGAAGCTTTCTTT
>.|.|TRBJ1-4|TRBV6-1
CASIDSGGATNEKLFF
TGTGCCAGCATCGACAGTGGTGGTGCAACTAATGAAAAACTGTTTTTT
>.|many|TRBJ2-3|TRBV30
CAWSVFRGSSGTDTQYF
TGTGCCTGGAGTGTATTTCGGGGCAGTTCTGGCACAGATACGCAGTATTTT
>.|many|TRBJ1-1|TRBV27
CASSFALRATEAFF
TGTGCCAGCAGTTTCGCTCTCCGGGCCACTGAAGCTTTCTTT
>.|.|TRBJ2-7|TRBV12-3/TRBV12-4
CASRWGDGYEQYF
TGTGCCAGCAGGTGGGGTGATGGCTACGAGCAGTACTTC
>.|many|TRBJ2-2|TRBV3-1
CASSQEPAKFQNTGELFF
TGTGCCAGCAGCCAAGAACCCGCAAAGTTCCAAAACACCGGGGAGCTGTTTTTT
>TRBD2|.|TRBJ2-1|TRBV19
CASLAGGSYNEQFF
TGTGCCAGCCTAGCGGGGGGCTCCTACAATGAGCAGTTCTTC
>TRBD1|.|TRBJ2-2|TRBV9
CASSHTLGQGYTGELFF
TGTGCCAGCAGCCATACACTAGGACAGGGGTACACCGGGGAGCTGTTTTTT
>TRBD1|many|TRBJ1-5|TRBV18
CASLGTGTDQPQHF
TGTGCCAGCCTAGGGACAGGGACGGATCAGCCCCAGCATTTT
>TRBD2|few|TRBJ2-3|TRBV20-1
CSASPTSGGGTSTDTQYF
TGCAGTGCTAGTCCGACTAGCGGGGGTGGTACTAGCACAGATACGCAGTATTTT
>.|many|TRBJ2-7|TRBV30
CAWSGTYEQYF
TGTGCCTGGAGTGGTACCTACGAGCAGTACTTC
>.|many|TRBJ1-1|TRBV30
CAWSPRTAVMNTEAFF
TGTGCCTGGAGTCCGCGGACGGCGGTCATGAACACTGAAGCTTTCTTT
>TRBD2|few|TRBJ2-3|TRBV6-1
CASSPVAAGTSTDTQYF
TGTGCCAGCAGTCCCGTCGCAGCGGGAACTAGCACAGATACGCAGTATTTT
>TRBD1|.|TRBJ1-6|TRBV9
CASSVGPGTGNSPLHF
TGTGCCAGCAGCGTAGGCCCCGGGACAGGGAATTCACCCCTCCACTTT
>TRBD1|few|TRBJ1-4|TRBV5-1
CASSRDRGQAEKLFF
TGCGCCAGCAGCCGGGACAGGGGGCAAGCGGAAAAACTGTTTTTT
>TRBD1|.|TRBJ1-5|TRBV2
CASSETTGGGNQPQHF
TGTGCCAGCAGTGAAACGACAGGGGGCGGCAATCAGCCCCAGCATTTT
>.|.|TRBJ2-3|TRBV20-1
CSAREGWPRGPDTQYF
TGCAGTGCTAGAGAGGGCTGGCCCCGGGGGCCAGATACGCAGTATTTT
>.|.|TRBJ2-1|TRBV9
CASSVDEGMVGDNEQFF
TGTGCCAGCAGCGTAGATGAAGGGATGGTAGGGGACAATGAGCAGTTCTTC
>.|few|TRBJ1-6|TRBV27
CASGGIYNSPLHF
TGTGCCTCCGGGGGTATCTATAATTCACCCCTCCACTTT
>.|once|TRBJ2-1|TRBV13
CASSLDWIQFF
TGTGCCAGCAGCTTGGACTGGATCCAGTTCTTC
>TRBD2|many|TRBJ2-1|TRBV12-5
CASSGGNEQFF
TGTGCTAGTAGCGGGGGAAATGAGCAGTTCTTC
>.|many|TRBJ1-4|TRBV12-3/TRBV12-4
CASSRGSNEKLFF
TGTGCCAGCAGTAGGGGGAGTAATGAAAAACTGTTTTTT
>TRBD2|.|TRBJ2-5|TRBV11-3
CASSLGARGSQETQYF
TGTGCCAGCAGCTTAGGGGCGCGGGGGTCCCAAGAGACCCAGTACTTC
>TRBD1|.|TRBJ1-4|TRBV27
CASSDKMDRDFEKLFF
TGTGCCAGCAGCGATAAGATGGACAGGGATTTCGAAAAACTGTTTTTT
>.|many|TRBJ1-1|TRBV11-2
CASSLVQGGTEAFF
TGTGCCAGCAGCTTAGTACAGGGAGGGACTGAAGCTTTCTTT
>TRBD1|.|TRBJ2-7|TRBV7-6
CASSQVLGQASSYEQYF
TGTGCCAGCAGCCAAGTTTTAGGACAGGCGAGCTCCTACGAGCAGTACTTC
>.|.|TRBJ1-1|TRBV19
CASSSRGRVNTEAFF
TGTGCCAGTAGTTCCCGGGGGCGCGTTAACACTGAAGCTTTCTTT
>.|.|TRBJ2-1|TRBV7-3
CASSTNRGAYNEQFF
TGTGCCAGCAGCACAAACCGGGGGGCGTACAATGAGCAGTTCTTC
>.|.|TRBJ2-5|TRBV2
CASRRFGVEETQYF
TGTGCCAGCAGGCGTTTCGGGGTAGAAGAGACCCAGTACTTC
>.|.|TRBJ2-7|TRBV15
CATSRDGVGGHYEQYF
TGTGCCACCAGCAGAGATGGCGTCGGGGGACACTACGAGCAGTACTTC
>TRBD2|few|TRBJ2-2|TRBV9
CASSVGTSGGYTNTGELFF
TGTGCCAGCAGCGTAGGGACTAGCGGGGGATACACGAACACCGGGGAGCTGTTTTTT
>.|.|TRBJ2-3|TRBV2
CASGPSPLDTQYF
TGTGCCAGCGGTCCAAGTCCTTTGGATACGCAGTATTTT
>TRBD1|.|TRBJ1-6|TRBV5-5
CASSLGGQVYSPLHF
TGTGCCAGCAGCTTGGGGGGACAGGTCTATTCACCCCTCCACTTT
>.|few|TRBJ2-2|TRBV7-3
CASSPQTGSTGELFF
TGTGCCAGCAGCCCCCAGACAGGATCCACCGGGGAGCTGTTTTTT
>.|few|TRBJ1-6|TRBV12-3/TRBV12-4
CASSIGRAINSPLHF
TGTGCCAGCAGTATTGGACGTGCCATTAATTCACCCCTCCACTTT
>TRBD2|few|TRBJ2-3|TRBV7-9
CASRPRTGTNPTDTQYF
TGTGCCAGCAGACCTCGAACCGGGACTAACCCCACAGATACGCAGTATTTT
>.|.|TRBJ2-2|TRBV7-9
CASSLSRRNTGELFF
TGTGCCAGCAGCTTAAGTCGGCGGAACACCGGGGAGCTGTTTTTT
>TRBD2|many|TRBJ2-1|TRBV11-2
CASSYTSGGMDEQFF
TGTGCCAGCAGCTATACTAGCGGGGGGATGGATGAGCAGTTCTTC
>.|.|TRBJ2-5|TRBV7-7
CASSQDIGQETQYF
TGTGCTAGCAGCCAGGACATAGGGCAAGAGACCCAGTACTTC
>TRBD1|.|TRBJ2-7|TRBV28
CASSFLGQGTATNEQYF
TGTGCCAGCAGTTTCCTCGGACAGGGGACAGCGACGAACGAGCAGTACTTC
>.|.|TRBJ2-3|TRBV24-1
CATSDRSGQFSTDTQYF
TGTGCCACCAGTGATCGTAGTGGTCAGTTTAGCACAGATACGCAGTATTTT
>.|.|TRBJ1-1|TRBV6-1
CASSYGRYTEAFF
TGTGCCAGCAGTTACGGCCGCTACACTGAAGCTTTCTTT
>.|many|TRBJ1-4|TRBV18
CASSPIGEKLFF
TGTGCCAGCTCACCAATCGGTGAAAAACTGTTTTTT
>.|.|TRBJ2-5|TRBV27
CASSEGEPQETQYF
TGTGCCAGCAGTGAGGGGGAACCACAAGAGACCCAGTACTTC
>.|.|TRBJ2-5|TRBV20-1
CSAGVGVQGTQYF
TGCAGTGCCGGGGTAGGGGTGCAAGGGACCCAGTACTTC
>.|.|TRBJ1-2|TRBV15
CATSRSLDSNYGYTF
TGTGCCACCAGCAGGAGTTTGGACAGCAACTATGGCTACACCTTC
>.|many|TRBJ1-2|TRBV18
CASSPSPRYGYTF
TGTGCCAGCTCACCAAGCCCCCGATATGGCTACACCTTC